Listed below are T cell receptor beta chains from one sample, sequenced in a study of cytomegalovirus exposure and HLA in healthy donors. Profiling relied on immunoSEQ multiplex PCR, and the TCRdb table lists in-frame clones only, not all of them. The top ten hold roughly 10% of the sample, which has 90,000 to 150,000 clones, over 70% seen once. Specimen: PBMCs. The receptor source for this set is a woman aged 50 to 65 in good health and CMV-seropositive. Both conserved end residues are part of each CDR3. Each record gives: clone size, CDR3 length, V gene, D gene, J gene, CDR3 DNA, CDR3 protein. A D gene is named only where the DNA matches it firmly. Part of the rows lack a size; the others show once, few, many or a class for expanded clones.

-	13	TRBV14	-	TRBJ2-7	TGTGCCAGCAGCCAAGATTTAGGCGGCGAGCAGTACTTC	CASSQDLGGEQYF
-	14	TRBV5-1	-	TRBJ1-1	TGCGCCAGCAGCACGAACACAGGGCCCACTGAAGCTTTCTTT	CASSTNTGPTEAFF
-	11	TRBV28	TRBD1	TRBJ1-5	TGTGCCAGCAGTAAATCCAGGGGGCGGCTTTTT	CASSKSRGRLF
-	14	TRBV10-3	-	TRBJ1-2	TGTGCCATCAGTGATGAGACAGGCAACTATGGCTACACCTTC	CAISDETGNYGYTF
few	14	TRBV9	TRBD1	TRBJ1-1	TGTGCCAGCAGCGTCCGGGACAGGAACACTGAAGCTTTCTTT	CASSVRDRNTEAFF
-	15	TRBV9	TRBD1	TRBJ2-5	TGTGCCAGCAGCGTAGGGACAGGGGGACAAGAGACCCAGTACTTC	CASSVGTGGQETQYF
-	18	TRBV6-1	TRBD1	TRBJ1-5	TGTGCCAGCAGTGACGGGGACAGGGTCCCCTCTGGCAATCAGCCCCAGCATTTT	CASSDGDRVPSGNQPQHF
-	13	TRBV29-1	-	TRBJ1-2	TGCAGCGTTGGGGGCACAGGAGACTATGGCTACACCTTC	CSVGGTGDYGYTF
few	11	TRBV6-1	-	TRBJ2-7	TGTGCCAGCAGCCAGGGTTTTGAGCAGTACTTC	CASSQGFEQYF
-	13	TRBV27	-	TRBJ2-3	TGTGCCAGCAGTTTGGGAACAGGAGATACGCAGTATTTT	CASSLGTGDTQYF
-	14	TRBV5-4	TRBD1	TRBJ1-1	TGTGCCAGCAGCTGGGACAGGGTAAACACTGAAGCTTTCTTT	CASSWDRVNTEAFF
-	13	TRBV5-1	TRBD1	TRBJ2-7	TGCGCCACCTCTGTGGACAGGGACTACGAGCAGTACTTC	CATSVDRDYEQYF
-	12	TRBV7-2	-	TRBJ2-7	TGTGCCAGCAGCACCGGAGGCTACGAGCAGTACTTC	CASSTGGYEQYF
-	15	TRBV6-1	TRBD2	TRBJ2-3	TGTGCCAGCAGTGGGGGACTAGCGGGGAAGGATACGCAGTATTTT	CASSGGLAGKDTQYF
few	14	TRBV6-5	TRBD2	TRBJ2-7	TGTGCCAGCAGTCCCAGCGGGAACTCCTACGAGCAGTACTTC	CASSPSGNSYEQYF
-	14	TRBV6-6	-	TRBJ1-2	TGTGCCAGCAGTCCCCGGGGGGGCGGCTATGGCTACACCTTC	CASSPRGGGYGYTF
-	16	TRBV5-1	TRBD1	TRBJ2-2	TGCGCCAGCAGCGCAACCGGGACAGAGAACACCGGGGAGCTGTTTTTT	CASSATGTENTGELFF
-	15	TRBV6-1	TRBD2	TRBJ2-5	TGTGCCAGCAGTGAACTAGCGGGAATCCAAGAGACCCAGTACTTC	CASSELAGIQETQYF
-	14	TRBV19	TRBD1	TRBJ1-5	TGTGCCAGTAGTGCCGGACAGGGCAATCAGCCCCAGCATTTT	CASSAGQGNQPQHF
few	17	TRBV30	-	TRBJ2-7	TGTGCCTGGACCATAGGAAGGACAGGACTAAGCTCCTACGAGCAGTACTTC	CAWTIGRTGLSSYEQYF
-	12	TRBV14	-	TRBJ1-1	TGTGCCAGCACCAGGGGAAACACTGAAGCTTTCTTT	CASTRGNTEAFF
-	12	TRBV30	-	TRBJ1-1	TGTGCCGGGGGGGACATGAACACTGAAGCTTTCTTT	CAGGDMNTEAFF
-	16	TRBV30	TRBD1	TRBJ1-3	TGTGCCTGGAGCTTCGGACAGGGATACTCTGGAAACACCATATATTTT	CAWSFGQGYSGNTIYF
-	15	TRBV18	-	TRBJ2-7	TGTGCCAGCTCCCCAAATCCCGACAGTTCCCACGAGCAGTACTTC	CASSPNPDSSHEQYF
few	13	TRBV5-1	-	TRBJ1-1	TGCGCCAGCAGCTTGGAAGGGGGCACTGAAGCTTTCTTT	CASSLEGGTEAFF
-	17	TRBV6-1	-	TRBJ1-5	TGTGCCAGCAGTGAAGAGTTCCGCACGGGAAGGGATCAGCCCCAGCATTTT	CASSEEFRTGRDQPQHF
-	15	TRBV30	-	TRBJ2-7	TGTGCCTGGAGTTCTACAGGGAAAAGCTCCTACGAGCAGTACTTC	CAWSSTGKSSYEQYF
-	12	TRBV19	-	TRBJ2-2	TGTGCCAGTAGTACCAGGTCCGGGGAGCTGTTTTTT	CASSTRSGELFF
-	15	TRBV5-4	-	TRBJ2-3	TGTGCCACCAACCCGGGAGAGTTGGTCACAGATACGCAGTATTTT	CATNPGELVTDTQYF
-	15	TRBV19	-	TRBJ1-5	TGTGCCAGTAGAAAACAGGGAAATAGCAATCAGCCCCAGCATTTT	CASRKQGNSNQPQHF
-	14	TRBV6-5	-	TRBJ1-2	TGCGCCAGCAGCTTAGACGACAACAACTATGGCTACACCTTC	CASSLDDNNYGYTF
-	16	TRBV2	TRBD1	TRBJ1-3	TGTGCCAGCAGCAAGGACAGGGGGCTATCTGGAAACACCATATATTTT	CASSKDRGLSGNTIYF
-	15	TRBV19	-	TRBJ1-2	TGTGCCAGCTGCGCGCACGACAGGCGTTTCTATGGCTACACCTTC	CASCAHDRRFYGYTF
-	15	TRBV4-2	-	TRBJ2-6	TGTGCCAGCAGCCAAGATCATTCTGGGGCCAACGTCCTGACTTTC	CASSQDHSGANVLTF
-	15	TRBV5-1	TRBD2	TRBJ2-3	TGCGCCAGCAGCTCAGCGGGAGTGAACACAGATACGCAGTATTTT	CASSSAGVNTDTQYF
-	13	TRBV7-9	-	TRBJ2-7	TGTGCCAGCACCATAAAGGGGTTCCACGAGCAGTACTTC	CASTIKGFHEQYF